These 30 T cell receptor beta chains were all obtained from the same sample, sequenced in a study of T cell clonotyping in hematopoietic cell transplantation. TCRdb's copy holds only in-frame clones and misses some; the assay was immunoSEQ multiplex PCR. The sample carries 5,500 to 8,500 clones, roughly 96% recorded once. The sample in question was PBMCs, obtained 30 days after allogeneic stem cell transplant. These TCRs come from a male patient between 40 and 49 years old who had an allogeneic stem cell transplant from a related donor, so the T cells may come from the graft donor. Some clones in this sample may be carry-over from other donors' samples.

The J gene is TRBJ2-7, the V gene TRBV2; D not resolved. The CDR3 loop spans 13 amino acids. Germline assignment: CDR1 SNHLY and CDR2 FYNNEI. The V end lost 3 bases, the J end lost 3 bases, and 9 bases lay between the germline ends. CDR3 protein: CASSENTYYEQYF. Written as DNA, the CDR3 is TGTGCCAGCAGTGAGAACACTTACTACGAGCAGTACTTC. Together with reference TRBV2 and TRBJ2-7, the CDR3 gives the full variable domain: EPEVTQTPSHQVTQMGQEVILRCVPISNHLYFYWYRQILGQKVEFLVSFYNNEISEKSEIFDDQFSVERPDGSNFTLKIRSTKLEDSAMYFCASSENTYYEQYFGPGTRLTVT.

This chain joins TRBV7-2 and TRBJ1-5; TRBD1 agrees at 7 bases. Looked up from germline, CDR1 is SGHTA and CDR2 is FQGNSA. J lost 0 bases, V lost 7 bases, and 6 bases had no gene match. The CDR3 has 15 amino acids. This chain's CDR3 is CASTQQGGSNQPQHF. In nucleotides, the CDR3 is TGTGCCAGCACCCAGCAGGGGGGTAGCAATCAGCCCCAGCATTTT.

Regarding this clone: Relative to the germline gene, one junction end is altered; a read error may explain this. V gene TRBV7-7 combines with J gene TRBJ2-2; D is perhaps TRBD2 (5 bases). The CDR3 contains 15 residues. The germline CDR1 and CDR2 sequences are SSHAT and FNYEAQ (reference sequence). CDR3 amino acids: CASSLASGNTGELFF. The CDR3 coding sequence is TGTGCTAGCAGCTTAGCGTCGGGGAACACCGGGGAGCTGTTTTTT.

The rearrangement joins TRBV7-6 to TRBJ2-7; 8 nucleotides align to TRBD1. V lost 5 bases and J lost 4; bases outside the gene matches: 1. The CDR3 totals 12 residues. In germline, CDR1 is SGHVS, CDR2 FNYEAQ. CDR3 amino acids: CASSRQGYEQYF. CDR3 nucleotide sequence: TGTGCCAGCAGCCGACAGGGGTACGAGCAGTACTTC. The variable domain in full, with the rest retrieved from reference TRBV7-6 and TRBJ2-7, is GAGVSQSPRYKVTKRGQDVALRCDPISGHVSLYWYRQALGQGPEFLTYFNYEAQQDKSGLPNDRFSAERPEGSISTLTIQRTEQRDSAMYRCASSRQGYEQYFGPGTRLTVT.

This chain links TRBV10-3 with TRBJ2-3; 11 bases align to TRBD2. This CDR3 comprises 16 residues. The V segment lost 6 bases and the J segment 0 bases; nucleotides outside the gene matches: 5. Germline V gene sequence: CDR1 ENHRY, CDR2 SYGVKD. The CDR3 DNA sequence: TGTGCCATCAGGACTAGCGGGACTTCTAGCACAGATACGCAGTATTTT. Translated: CAIRTSGTSSTDTQYF.

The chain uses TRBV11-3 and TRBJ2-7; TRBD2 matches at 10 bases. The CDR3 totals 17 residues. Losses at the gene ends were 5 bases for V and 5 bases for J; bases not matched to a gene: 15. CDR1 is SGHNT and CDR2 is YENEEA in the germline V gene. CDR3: CASSPHLLAGESHEQYF. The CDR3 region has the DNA TGTGCCAGCAGCCCCCACCTGCTAGCGGGAGAGTCCCACGAGCAGTACTTC. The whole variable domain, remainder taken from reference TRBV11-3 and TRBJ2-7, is EAGVVQSPRYKIIEKKQPVAFWCNPISGHNTLYWYLQNLGQGPELLIRYENEEAVDDSQLPKDRFSAERLKGVDSTLKIQPAELGDSAVYLCASSPHLLAGESHEQYFGPGTRLTVT.

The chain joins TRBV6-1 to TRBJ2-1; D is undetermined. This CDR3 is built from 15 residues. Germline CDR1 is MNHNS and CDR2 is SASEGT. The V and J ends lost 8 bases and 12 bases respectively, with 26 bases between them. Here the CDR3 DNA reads TGTGCCAGCGTAGACAAGCCTCCCCAACAAAGCTGGCAGTTCTTC. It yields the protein CASVDKPPQQSWQFF.

The CDR3 loop is CASSDFGQSTDTQYF. The CDR3 DNA reads as TGTGCCAGCAGTGATTTCGGCCAGTCCACAGATACGCAGTATTTT. The V gene is TRBV2, the J gene TRBJ2-3; no definite D call. The CDR3 runs to 15 residues. Germline lookup yields CDR1 SNHLY and CDR2 FYNNEI. Trimming took off 3 bases at V and 2 bases at J, with 12 bases between the two ends. Full variable domain (rest looked up from reference TRBV2 and TRBJ2-3): EPEVTQTPSHQVTQMGQEVILRCVPISNHLYFYWYRQILGQKVEFLVSFYNNEISEKSEIFDDQFSVERPDGSNFTLKIRSTKLEDSAMYFCASSDFGQSTDTQYFGPGTRLTVL.

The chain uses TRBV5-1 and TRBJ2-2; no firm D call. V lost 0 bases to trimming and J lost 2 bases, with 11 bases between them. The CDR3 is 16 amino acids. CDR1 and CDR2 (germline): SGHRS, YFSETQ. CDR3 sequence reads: CASSLESGKNTGELFF. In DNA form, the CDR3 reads TGCGCCAGCAGCTTGGAGAGTGGAAAAAACACCGGGGAGCTGTTTTTT.

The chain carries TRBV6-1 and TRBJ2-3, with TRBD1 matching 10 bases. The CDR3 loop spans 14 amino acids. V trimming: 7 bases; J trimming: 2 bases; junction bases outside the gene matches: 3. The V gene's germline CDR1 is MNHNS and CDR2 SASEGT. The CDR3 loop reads CASMGQGFTDTQYF. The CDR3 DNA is TGTGCCAGCATGGGACAGGGGTTCACAGATACGCAGTATTTT.

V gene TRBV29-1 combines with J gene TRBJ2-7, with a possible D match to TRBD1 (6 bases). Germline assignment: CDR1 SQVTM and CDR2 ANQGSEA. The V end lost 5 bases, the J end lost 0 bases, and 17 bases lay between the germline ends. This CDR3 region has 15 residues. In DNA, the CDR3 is TGCAGCGTTCGAACAGGGCCGGGAAGCTCCTACGAGCAGTACTTC. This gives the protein CSVRTGPGSSYEQYF.

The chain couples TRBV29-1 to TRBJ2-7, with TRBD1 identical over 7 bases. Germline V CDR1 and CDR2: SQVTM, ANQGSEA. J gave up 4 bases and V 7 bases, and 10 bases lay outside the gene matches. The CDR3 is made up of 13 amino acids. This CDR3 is CSANRGYVYEQYF. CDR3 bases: TGCAGCGCAAACAGGGGATATGTGTACGAGCAGTACTTC.

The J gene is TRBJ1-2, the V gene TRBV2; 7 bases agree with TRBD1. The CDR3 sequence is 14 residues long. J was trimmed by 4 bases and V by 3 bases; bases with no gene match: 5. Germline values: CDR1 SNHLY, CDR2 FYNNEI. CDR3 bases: TGTGCCAGCAGTGAGATACGACAGGGCTATGGCTACACCTTC. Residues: CASSEIRQGYGYTF.

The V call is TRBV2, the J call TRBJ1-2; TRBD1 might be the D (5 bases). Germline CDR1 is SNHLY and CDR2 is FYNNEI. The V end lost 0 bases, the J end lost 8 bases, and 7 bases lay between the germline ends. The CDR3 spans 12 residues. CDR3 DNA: TGTGCCAGCAGTGAAGCGCGGGACGGCTACACCTTC. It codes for CASSEARDGYTF.

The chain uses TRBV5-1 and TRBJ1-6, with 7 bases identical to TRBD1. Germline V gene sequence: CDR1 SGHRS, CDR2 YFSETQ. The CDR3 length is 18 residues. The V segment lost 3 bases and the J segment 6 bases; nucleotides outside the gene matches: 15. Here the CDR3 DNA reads TGCGCCAGCAGCTCGGTCGAACTCGGGACAGCAGTTAATTCACCCCTCCACTTT. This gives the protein CASSSVELGTAVNSPLHF.

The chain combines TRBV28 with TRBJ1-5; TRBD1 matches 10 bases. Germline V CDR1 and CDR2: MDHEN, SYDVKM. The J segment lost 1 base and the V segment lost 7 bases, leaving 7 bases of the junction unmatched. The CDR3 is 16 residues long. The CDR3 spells CASIGQGEGSNQPQHF. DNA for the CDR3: TGTGCCAGCATAGGACAGGGGGAAGGGAGCAATCAGCCCCAGCATTTT.

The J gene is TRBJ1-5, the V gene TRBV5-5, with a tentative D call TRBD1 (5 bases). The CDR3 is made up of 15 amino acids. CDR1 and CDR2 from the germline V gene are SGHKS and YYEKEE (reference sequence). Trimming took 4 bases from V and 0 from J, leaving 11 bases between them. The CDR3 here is CASSQDNYSNQPQHF. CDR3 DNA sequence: TGTGCCAGCAGCCAGGACAACTATAGCAATCAGCCCCAGCATTTT. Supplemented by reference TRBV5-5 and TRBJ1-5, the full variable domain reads DAGVTQSPTHLIKTRGQQVTLRCSPISGHKSVSWYQQVLGQGPQFIFQYYEKEERGRGNFPDRFSARQFPNYSSELNVNALLLGDSALYLCASSQDNYSNQPQHFGDGTRLSIL.

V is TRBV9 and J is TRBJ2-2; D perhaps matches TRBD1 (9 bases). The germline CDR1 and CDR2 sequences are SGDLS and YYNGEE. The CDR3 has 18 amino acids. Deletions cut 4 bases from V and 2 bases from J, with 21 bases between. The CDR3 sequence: CASSKRGGDRVNTGELFF. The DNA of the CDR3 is TGTGCCAGCAGCAAACGGGGGGGGGACAGGGTTAACACCGGGGAGCTGTTTTTT.

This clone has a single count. The CDR3 nucleotides are TGTGCCAGCAGCTCGTACGGACTAGCGGGGGGAACCGAGCAGTACTTC. This encodes CASSSYGLAGGTEQYF. V gene TRBV7-8 combines with J gene TRBJ2-7; TRBD2 matches at 14 bases. There are 16 residues in the CDR3. Germline V gives CDR1 SGHVS, CDR2 FQNEAQ. J gave up 6 bases and V 4 bases, and 8 bases lay outside the gene matches.

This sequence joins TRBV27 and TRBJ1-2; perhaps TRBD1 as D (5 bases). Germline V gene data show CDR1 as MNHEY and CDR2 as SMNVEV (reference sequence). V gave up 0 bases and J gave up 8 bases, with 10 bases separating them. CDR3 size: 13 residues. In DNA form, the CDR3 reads TGTGCCAGCAGTTTATCGAGGGGCGGGGGCTACACCTTC. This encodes CASSLSRGGGYTF.

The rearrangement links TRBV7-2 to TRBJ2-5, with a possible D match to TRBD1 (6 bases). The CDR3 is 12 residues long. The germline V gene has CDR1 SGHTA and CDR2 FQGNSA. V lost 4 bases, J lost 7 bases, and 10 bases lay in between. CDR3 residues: CASSSTTGTQYF. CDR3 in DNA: TGTGCCAGCAGCTCCACGACAGGGACCCAGTACTTC.

The CDR3 region is CSVGTTGIGAEKLFF. For the CDR3, the DNA is TGCAGCGTGGGAACAACAGGGATTGGAGCAGAAAAACTGTTTTTT. This chain uses TRBV29-1 with TRBJ1-4; TRBD1 might be the D (6 bases). This CDR3 is 15 amino acids long. Trimming cost V 6 bases and J 8 bases, with 22 bases left between them. Germline CDR1 reads SQVTM; CDR2 reads ANQGSEA.

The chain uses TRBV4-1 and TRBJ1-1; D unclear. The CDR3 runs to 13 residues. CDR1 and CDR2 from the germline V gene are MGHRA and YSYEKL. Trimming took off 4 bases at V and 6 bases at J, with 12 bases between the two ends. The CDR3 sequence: CASSPLSPPEAFF. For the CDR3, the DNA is TGCGCCAGCAGCCCTCTTTCCCCCCCTGAAGCTTTCTTT.

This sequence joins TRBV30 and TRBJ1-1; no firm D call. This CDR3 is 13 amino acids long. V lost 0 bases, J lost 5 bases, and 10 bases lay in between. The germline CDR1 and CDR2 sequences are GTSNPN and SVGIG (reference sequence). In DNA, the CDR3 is TGTGCCTGGAGTGTTTTCTCGGGGACTGAAGCTTTCTTT. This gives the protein CAWSVFSGTEAFF.

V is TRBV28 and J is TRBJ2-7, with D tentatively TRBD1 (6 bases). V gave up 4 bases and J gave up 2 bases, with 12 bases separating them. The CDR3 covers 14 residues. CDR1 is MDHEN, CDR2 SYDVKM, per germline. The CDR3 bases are TGTGCCAGCAGTTCACAGGGAACAGCCTACGAGCAGTACTTC. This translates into CASSSQGTAYEQYF.

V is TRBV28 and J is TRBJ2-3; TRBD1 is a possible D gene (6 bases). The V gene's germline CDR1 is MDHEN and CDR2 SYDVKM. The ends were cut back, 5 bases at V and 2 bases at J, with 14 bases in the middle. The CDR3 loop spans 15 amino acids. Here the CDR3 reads CASSISDSYTDTQYF. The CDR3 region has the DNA TGTGCCAGCAGTATCTCGGACAGCTACACAGATACGCAGTATTTT. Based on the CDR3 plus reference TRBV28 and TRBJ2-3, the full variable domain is DVKVTQSSRYLVKRTGEKVFLECVQDMDHENMFWYRQDPGLGLRLIYFSYDVKMKEKGDIPEGYSVSREKKERFSLILESASTNQTSMYLCASSISDSYTDTQYFGPGTRLTVL.

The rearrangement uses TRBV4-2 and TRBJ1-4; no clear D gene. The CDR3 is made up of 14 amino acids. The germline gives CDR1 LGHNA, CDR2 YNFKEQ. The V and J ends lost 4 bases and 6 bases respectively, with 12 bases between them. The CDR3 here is CASSRGEVDEKLFF. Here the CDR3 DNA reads TGTGCCAGCAGCCGCGGCGAGGTGGATGAAAAACTGTTTTTT.

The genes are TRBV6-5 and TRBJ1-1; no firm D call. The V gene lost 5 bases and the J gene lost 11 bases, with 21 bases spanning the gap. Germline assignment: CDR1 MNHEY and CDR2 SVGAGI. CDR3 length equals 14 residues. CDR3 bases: TGTGCCAGCAGTCGGACGGTAGGGCCTCAACGGGCTTTCTTT. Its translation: CASSRTVGPQRAFF.

The CDR3 sequence is CASSPRTSGNYEQYF. The CDR3 DNA reads as TGTGCCAGCAGCCCAAGGACTAGCGGGAACTACGAGCAGTACTTC. This chain links TRBV6-5 with TRBJ2-7, with 12 nucleotides matching TRBD2. The ends lost 6 bases at V and 3 bases at J; junction bases unmatched: 6. The germline V gene has CDR1 MNHEY and CDR2 SVGAGI. CDR3 length equals 15 residues.

The CDR3 here is CSVELKTYEQYF. The CDR3 region has the DNA TGCAGCGTTGAACTCAAAACCTACGAGCAGTACTTC. This chain joins TRBV29-1 and TRBJ2-7; no clear D. CDR1 and CDR2 (germline): SQVTM, ANQGSEA. The CDR3 is made up of 12 amino acids. The V gene lost 2 bases and the J gene lost 2 bases, with 7 bases spanning the gap.